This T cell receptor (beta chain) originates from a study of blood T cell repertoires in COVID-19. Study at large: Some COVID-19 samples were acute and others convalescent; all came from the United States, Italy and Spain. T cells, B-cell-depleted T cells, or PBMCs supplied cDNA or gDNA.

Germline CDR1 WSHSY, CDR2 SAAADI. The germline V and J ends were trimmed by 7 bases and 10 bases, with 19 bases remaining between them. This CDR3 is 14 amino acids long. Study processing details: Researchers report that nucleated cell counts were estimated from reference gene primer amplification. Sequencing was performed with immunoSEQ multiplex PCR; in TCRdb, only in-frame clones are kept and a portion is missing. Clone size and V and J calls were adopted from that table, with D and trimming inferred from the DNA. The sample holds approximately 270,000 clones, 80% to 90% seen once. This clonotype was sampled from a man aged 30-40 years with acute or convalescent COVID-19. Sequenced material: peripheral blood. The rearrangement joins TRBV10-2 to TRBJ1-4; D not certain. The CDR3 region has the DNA TGCGCCAGCACCCCGGACCGGGGAGGTCGAAAACTGTTTTTT. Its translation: CASTPDRGGRKLFF.